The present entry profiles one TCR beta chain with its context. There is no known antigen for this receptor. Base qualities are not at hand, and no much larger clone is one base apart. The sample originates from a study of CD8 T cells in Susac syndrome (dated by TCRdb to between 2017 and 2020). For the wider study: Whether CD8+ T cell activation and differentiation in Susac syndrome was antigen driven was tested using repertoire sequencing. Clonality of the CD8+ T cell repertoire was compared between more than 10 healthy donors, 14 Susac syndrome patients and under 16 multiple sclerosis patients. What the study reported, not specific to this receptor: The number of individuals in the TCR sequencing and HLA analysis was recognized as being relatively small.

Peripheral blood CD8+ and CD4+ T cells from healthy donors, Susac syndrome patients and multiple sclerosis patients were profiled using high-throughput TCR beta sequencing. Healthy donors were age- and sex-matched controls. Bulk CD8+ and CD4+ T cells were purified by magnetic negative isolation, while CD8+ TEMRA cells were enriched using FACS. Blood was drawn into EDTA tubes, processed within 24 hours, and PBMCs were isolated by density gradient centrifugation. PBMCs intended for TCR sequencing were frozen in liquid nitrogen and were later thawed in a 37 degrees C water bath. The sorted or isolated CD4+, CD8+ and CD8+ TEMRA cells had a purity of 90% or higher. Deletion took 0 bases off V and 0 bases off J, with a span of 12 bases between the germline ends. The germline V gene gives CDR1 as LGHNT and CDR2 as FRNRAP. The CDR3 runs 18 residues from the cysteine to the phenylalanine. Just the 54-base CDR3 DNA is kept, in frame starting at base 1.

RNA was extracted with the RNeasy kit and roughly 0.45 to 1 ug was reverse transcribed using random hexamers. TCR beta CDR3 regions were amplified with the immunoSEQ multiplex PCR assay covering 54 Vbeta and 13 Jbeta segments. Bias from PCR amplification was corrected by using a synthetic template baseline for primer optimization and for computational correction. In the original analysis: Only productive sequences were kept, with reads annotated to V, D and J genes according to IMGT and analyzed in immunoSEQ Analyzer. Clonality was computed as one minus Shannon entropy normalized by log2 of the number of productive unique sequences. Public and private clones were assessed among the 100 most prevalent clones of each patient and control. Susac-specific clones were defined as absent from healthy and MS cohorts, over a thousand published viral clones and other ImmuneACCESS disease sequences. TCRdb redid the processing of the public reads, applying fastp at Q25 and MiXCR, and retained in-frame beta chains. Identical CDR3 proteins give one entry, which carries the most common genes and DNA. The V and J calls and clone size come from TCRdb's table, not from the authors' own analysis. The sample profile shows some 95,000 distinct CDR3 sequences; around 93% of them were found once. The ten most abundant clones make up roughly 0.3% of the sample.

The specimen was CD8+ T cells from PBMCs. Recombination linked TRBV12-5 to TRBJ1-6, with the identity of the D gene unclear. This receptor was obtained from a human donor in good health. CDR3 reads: CASGLVQLTVSYNSPLHF. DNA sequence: TGTGCTAGTGGTTTGGTACAACTGACGGTCTCCTATAATTCACCCCTCCACTTT.